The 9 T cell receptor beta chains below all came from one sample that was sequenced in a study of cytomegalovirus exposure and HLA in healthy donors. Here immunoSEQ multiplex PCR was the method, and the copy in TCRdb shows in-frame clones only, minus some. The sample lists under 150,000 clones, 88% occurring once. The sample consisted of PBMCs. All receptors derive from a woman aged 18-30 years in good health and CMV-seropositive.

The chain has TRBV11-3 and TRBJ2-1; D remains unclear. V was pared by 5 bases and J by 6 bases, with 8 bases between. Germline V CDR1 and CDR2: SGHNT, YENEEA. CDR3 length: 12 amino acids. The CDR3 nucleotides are TGTGCCAGCAGCCCCAGACTCAATGAGCAGTTCTTC. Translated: CASSPRLNEQFF.

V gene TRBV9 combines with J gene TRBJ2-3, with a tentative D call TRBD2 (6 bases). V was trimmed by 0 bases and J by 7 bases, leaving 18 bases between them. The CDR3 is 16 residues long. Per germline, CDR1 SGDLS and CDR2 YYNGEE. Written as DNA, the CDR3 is TGTGCCAGCAGCGTAGACGGGGGACTTTCTTCTAATACGCAGTATTTT. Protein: CASSVDGGLSSNTQYF.

The CDR3 spells CASDSPGGEGNTIYF. The CDR3 bases are TGTGCCAGCGACTCTCCAGGGGGCGAAGGAAACACCATATATTTT. The J gene is TRBJ1-3, the V gene TRBV2; 8 bases are shared with TRBD1. Per the germline V gene, CDR1 is SNHLY and CDR2 is FYNNEI. V gave up 8 bases and J gave up 4 bases; unmatched junction bases: 10. The CDR3 has 15 residues.

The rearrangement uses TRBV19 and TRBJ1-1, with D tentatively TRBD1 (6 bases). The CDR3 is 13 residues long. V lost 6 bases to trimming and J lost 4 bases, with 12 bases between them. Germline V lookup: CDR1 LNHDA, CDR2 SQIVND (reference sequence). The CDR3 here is CASSQGRGTEAFF. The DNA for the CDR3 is TGTGCCAGTAGCCAGGGGAGAGGCACTGAAGCTTTCTTT.

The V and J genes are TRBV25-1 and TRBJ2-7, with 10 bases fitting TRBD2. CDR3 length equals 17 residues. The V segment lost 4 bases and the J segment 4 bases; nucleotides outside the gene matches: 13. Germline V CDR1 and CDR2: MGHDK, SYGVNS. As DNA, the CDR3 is TGTGCCAGCAGTGCCCTGGGGGCCGGGACTAGCGAGTACGAGCAGTACTTC. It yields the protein CASSALGAGTSEYEQYF.

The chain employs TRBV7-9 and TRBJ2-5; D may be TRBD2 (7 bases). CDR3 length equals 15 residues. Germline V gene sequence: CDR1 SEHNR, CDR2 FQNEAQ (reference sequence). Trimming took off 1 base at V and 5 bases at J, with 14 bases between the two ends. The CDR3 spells CASSLDAGARETQYF. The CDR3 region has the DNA TGTGCCAGCAGCTTAGATGCGGGGGCGCGGGAGACCCAGTACTTC.

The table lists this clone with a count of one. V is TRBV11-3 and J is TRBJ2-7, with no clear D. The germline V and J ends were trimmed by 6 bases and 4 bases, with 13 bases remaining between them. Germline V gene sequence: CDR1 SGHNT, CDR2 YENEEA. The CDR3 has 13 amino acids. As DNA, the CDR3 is TGTGCCAGCAGTTTTGCGGCTCAATACGAGCAGTACTTC. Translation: CASSFAAQYEQYF. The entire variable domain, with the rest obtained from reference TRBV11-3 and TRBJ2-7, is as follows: EAGVVQSPRYKIIEKKQPVAFWCNPISGHNTLYWYLQNLGQGPELLIRYENEEAVDDSQLPKDRFSAERLKGVDSTLKIQPAELGDSAVYLCASSFAAQYEQYFGPGTRLTVT.

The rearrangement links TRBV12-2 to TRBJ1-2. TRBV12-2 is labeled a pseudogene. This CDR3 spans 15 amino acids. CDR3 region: CASRSTTETNYGYTF. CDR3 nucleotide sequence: TGTGCAAGTCGCTCAACGACGGAGACTAACTATGGCTACACCTTC.

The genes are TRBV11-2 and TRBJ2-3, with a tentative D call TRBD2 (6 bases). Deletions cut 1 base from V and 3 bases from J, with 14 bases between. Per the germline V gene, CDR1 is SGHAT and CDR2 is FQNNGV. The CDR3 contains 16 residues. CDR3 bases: TGTGCCAGCAGCTTAGCGGGGGACCCCTTTACAGATACGCAGTATTTT. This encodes CASSLAGDPFTDTQYF.